This TCR beta chain derives from a study of glioma-infiltrating T cells after dendritic cell vaccination (dated by TCRdb to 2016 to 2017). Broadly, across the study: The cohort included approximately 15 glioblastoma patients drawn from Phase I and II dendritic cell vaccination trials, of whom 9 were newly diagnosed and 6 had recurrent disease. Deep sequencing of TCR beta CDR3 regions was used to quantify tumor-infiltrating lymphocyte content and compare tumor and blood repertoires in dendritic cell-vaccinated glioblastoma patients. Each patient got three intradermal injections of the dendritic cell vaccine, spaced at biweekly intervals, in the arm below the axilla. Autologous tumor lysate-pulsed dendritic cell vaccination was administered to the patients between about 2003 and 2012. Survival after dendritic cell vaccination was correlated with TCR sequencing metrics, such as TIL content and the overlap between tumor and blood repertoires. To make the vaccine, monocyte-derived dendritic cells were cultured for 7 to 8 days with IL-4 and GM-CSF and then pulsed overnight with autologous tumor lysate.

Results the study describes overall, beyond this receptor: After dendritic cell vaccination, a higher estimated pretreatment TIL content predicted longer time to progression and overall survival. TCR clonality showed no direct relationship with survival, which suggests that a diverse polyclonal response may matter. The cohort was small and heterogeneous, only a few patients had full blood and tumor sets, and even fewer had initial-recurrent tumor pairs. The TCR overlap response model with three groups was called speculative and said to need prospective validation.

Patients were selected for having adequate residual fresh-frozen tumor tissue and more than two years of available survival data. Although molecular status otherwise differed among the glioblastoma patients, no patient had an isocitrate dehydrogenase mutation. PBMC were collected before vaccination, two weeks after the third vaccination, and at tumor progression if tumor progression occurred. The Qiagen DNeasy Blood extraction Kit was used for extraction of genomic DNA. Notes on this clone: Its antigen is currently not known. No much larger clone is present one base from it, and per-base qualities are unavailable.

V loses 2 bases at its end and J loses 7 bases; junction bases beyond the gene matches: 7. Measured from the cysteine to the phenylalanine, the CDR3 is 16 residues long. This entry keeps only the CDR3 DNA: 48 bases, framed from base 1. The germline V gene (reference sequence) gives CDR1 as LNHNV and CDR2 as YYDKDF. Using the immunoSEQ assay, TCRB CDR3 regions were amplified from approximately 2 micrograms of genomic DNA, or from all available DNA when less than that was on hand. The multiplex PCR employed 60 forward primers targeting TCR V beta segments and 13 reverse primers targeting J beta segments. To estimate reads per starting template, synthetic control templates were spiked into each sample at limiting dilution. The Illumina HiSeq System generated 87 bp sequencing reads. Regarding the original processing steps: PCR and sequencing errors were removed by merging closely related sequences with a nearest neighbor algorithm. TCR overlap was defined as the percentage of unique tumor TCR beta sequences that were also found in the peripheral blood of the same patient. TCRdb took this table from immuneACCESS and kept in-frame rearrangements with V and J called. Such tables lack part of the clones; where checked against another copy, unresolved V genes explain under half of the gap, and the rest is unexplained. The V and J calls and clone size are taken from that table; D and trimming were inferred from the DNA. For this sample the table gives 55,000 to 70,000 clones, of which 75% to 85% were detected only once. The ten largest account for about 10% of the sample.

The sequence derives from a human donor with glioblastoma. The sequencing here drew on blood, taken before dendritic cell vaccination. Recombination joined TRBV15 with TRBJ1-6; the junction holds 8 bases that match TRBD1. In nucleotides, the sequence is TGTGCCACCAGCAGACCCTATCAGGGGGCGAATTCACCCCTCCACTTT. Translated, this is CATSRPYQGANSPLHF.